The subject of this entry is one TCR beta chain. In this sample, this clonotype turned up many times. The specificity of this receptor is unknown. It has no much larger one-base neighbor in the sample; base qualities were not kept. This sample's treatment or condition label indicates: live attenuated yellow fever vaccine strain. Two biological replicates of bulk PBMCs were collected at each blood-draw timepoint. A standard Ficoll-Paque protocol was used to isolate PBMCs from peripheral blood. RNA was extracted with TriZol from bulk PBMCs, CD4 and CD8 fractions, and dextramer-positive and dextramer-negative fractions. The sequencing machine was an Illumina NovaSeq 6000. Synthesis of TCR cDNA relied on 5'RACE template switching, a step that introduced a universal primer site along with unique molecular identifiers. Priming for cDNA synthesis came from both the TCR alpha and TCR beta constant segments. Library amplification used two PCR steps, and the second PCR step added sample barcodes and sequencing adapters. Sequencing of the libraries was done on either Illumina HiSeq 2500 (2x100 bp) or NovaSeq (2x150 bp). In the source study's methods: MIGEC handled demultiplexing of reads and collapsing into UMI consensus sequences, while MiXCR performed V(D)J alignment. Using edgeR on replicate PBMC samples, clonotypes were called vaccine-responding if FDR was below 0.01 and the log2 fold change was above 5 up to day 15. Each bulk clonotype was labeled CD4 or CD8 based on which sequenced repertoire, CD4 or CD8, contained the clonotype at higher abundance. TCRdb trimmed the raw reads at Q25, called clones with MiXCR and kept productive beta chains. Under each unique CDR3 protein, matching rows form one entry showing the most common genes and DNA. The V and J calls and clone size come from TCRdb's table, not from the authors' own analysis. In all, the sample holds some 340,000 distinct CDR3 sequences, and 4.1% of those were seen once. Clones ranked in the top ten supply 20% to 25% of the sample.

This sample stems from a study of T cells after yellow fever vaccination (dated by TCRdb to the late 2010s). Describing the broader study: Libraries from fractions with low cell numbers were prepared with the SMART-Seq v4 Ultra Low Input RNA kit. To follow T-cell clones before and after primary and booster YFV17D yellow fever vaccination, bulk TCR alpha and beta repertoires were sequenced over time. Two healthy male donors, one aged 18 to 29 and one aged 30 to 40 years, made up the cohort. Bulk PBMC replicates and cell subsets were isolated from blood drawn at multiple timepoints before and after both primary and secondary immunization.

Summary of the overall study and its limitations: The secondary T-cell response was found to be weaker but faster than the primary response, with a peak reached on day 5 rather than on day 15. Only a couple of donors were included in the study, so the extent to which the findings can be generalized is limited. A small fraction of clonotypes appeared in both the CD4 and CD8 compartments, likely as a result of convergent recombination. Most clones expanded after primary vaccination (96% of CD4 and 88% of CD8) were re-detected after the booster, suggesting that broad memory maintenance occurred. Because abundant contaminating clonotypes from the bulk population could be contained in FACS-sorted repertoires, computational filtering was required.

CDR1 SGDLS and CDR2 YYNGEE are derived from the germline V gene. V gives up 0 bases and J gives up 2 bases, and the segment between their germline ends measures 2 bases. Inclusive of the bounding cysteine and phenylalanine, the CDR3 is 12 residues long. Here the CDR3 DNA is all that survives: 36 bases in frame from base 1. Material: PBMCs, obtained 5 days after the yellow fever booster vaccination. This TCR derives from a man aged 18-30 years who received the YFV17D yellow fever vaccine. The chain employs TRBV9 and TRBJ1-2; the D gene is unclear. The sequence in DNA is TGTGCCAGCAGCGTAGACAACTATGGCTACACCTTC. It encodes CASSVDNYGYTF.